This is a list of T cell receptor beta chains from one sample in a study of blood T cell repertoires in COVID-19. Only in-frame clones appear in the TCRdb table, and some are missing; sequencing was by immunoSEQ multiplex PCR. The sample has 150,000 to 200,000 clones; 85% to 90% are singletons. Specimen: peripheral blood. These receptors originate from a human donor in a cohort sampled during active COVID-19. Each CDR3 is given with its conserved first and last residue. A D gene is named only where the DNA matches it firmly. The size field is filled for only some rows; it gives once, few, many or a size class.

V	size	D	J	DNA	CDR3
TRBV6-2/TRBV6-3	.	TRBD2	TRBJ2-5	TGTGCCAGCAGTTATCCTAGCGGGAGTAAGACCCAGTACTTC	CASSYPSGSKTQYF
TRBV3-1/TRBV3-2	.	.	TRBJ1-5	TGTGCCAGCAGCCAGGAGTATAGCAATCAGCCCCAGCATTTT	CASSQEYSNQPQHF
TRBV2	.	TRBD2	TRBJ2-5	TGTGCCAGCAGGAGGACTAGCGGGAGCTTTGAGACCCAGTACTTC	CASRRTSGSFETQYF
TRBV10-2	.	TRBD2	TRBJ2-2	TGCGCCAGCAGTGACCCGGGGCCTTGGGGGAGGGGCGACGGGGAGCTGTTTTTT	CASSDPGPWGRGDGELFF
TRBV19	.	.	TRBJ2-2	TGTGCCAGTAGAATAACCGGGACAAACACCGGGGAGCTGTTTTTT	CASRITGTNTGELFF
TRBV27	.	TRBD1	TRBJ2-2	TGTGCCAGCAGTTTATTTGGACAGGGATTTCCAATCGCCGGGGAGCTGTTTTTT	CASSLFGQGFPIAGELFF
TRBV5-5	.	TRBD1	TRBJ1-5	TGTGCCAGCAGCCCCGGGACAGGGATCAATCAGCCCCAGCATTTT	CASSPGTGINQPQHF
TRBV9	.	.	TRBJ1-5	TGTGCCAGCAGCGATAGCAATAGCAATCAGCCCCAGCATTTT	CASSDSNSNQPQHF
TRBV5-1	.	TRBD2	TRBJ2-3	TGCGCCAGCAGCTTGGTGCGGGGGGGTGGCACAGATACGCAGTATTTT	CASSLVRGGGTDTQYF
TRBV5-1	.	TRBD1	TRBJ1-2	TGCGCCAGCAGCTTGGGACAGGGGAATGGCTACACCTTC	CASSLGQGNGYTF
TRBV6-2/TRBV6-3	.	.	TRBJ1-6	TGTGCCAGCAGTTTCCGACAGGTGGATCGGAATTCACCCCTCCACTTT	CASSFRQVDRNSPLHF
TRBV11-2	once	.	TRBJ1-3	TGTGCCAGCAGCTCGCGGTGGCTTGGAAACACCATATATTTT	CASSSRWLGNTIYF
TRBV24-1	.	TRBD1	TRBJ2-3	TGTGCCACCAGTGACCTGGGACAGACTACAGATACGCAGTATTTT	CATSDLGQTTDTQYF
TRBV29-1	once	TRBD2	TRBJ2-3	TGCAGCGTTGGACCCTCGGGGGGAGGTACAGATACGCAGTATTTT	CSVGPSGGGTDTQYF
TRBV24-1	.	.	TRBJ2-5	TGTGCCACCAGACGGGACTTCCGTCAAGAGACCCAGTACTTC	CATRRDFRQETQYF
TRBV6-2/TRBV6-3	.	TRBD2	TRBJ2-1	TGTGCCAGCAGTTCACTAGCGGGGGGGTCATACAATGAGCAGTTCTTC	CASSSLAGGSYNEQFF
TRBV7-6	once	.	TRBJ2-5	TGTGCCAGCAGCTTTGGAGTCCGAGGGAAACAAGAGACCCAGTACTTC	CASSFGVRGKQETQYF
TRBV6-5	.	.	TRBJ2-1	TGTGCCAGCACCCTGATAGACAATGAGCAGTTCTTC	CASTLIDNEQFF
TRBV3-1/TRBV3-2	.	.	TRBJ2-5	TGTGCCAGCAGCTATAGGGGCGAGACCCAGTACTTC	CASSYRGETQYF
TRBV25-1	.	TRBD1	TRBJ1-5	TGTGCCAGCAGTGGGACAGGACCGAATCAGCCCCAGCATTTT	CASSGTGPNQPQHF
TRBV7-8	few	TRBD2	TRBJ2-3	TGTGCCAGCAGCCGCACTAGCGGGCTTATAACAGATACGCAGTATTTT	CASSRTSGLITDTQYF
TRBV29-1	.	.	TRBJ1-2	TGCAGCGTTGGGAGCAACTATGGCTACACCTTC	CSVGSNYGYTF
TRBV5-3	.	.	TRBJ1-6	TGTGCCAGAAGGACGGGACACGGAGGTTTT	CARRTGHGGF
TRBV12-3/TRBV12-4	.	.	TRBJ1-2	TGTGCCAGCACCCCTTCCGGGATCTATGGCTACACCTTC	CASTPSGIYGYTF
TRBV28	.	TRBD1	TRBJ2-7	TGTGCCAGCAGTTCAGGAGACAGGGATTCCTACGAGCAGTACTTC	CASSSGDRDSYEQYF
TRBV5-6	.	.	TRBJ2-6	TGTGCCAGCACCCGGACAGTCATTAACTCTGGGGCCAACGTCCTGACTTTC	CASTRTVINSGANVLTF
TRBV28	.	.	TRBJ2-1	TGTGCCAGCAGGGGCGGGGACCTCGGGAATGAGCAGTTCTTC	CASRGGDLGNEQFF
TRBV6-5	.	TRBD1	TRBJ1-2	TGTGCCAGCAGGCAACAAACAGGGGGCTATGGCTACACCTTC	CASRQQTGGYGYTF
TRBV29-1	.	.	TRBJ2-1	TGCAGCTCCCGCGGCGGGTTCTTC	CSSRGGFF
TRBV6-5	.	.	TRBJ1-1	TGTGCCAGCAGTTCGTGGAACACTGAAGCTTTCTTT	CASSSWNTEAFF
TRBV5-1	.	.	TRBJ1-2	TGCGCCAGCAGCTTGGTGGCGGGGGCGAGCACCGACTATGGCTACACCTTC	CASSLVAGASTDYGYTF
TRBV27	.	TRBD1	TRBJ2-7	TGTGCCAGCAGTCCGGACAGGGCCGAGGGGGAGCAGTACTTC	CASSPDRAEGEQYF
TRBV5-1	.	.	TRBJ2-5	TGCGCCAGCAGCCCGGACAGGGAGGGGGAGACCCAGTACTTC	CASSPDREGETQYF
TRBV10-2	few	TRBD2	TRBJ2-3	TGCGCCAGCAGTAGGACTAGCGGGATCGCAGATACGCAGTATTTT	CASSRTSGIADTQYF
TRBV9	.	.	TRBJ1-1	TGTGCCAGCAGCCCACGGACAGCCGAAGCTTTCTTT	CASSPRTAEAFF
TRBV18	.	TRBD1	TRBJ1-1	TGTGCCAGCTCACCCGGACAGGTGAAAACCATGAACACTGAAGCTTTCTTT	CASSPGQVKTMNTEAFF
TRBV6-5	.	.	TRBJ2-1	TGTGCCAGCAGCCAGAACTACAATGAGCAGTTCTTC	CASSQNYNEQFF
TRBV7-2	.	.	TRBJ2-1	TGTGCCAGCAGCTTGAAGGAGGGGTCCTACAATGAGCAGTTCTTC	CASSLKEGSYNEQFF
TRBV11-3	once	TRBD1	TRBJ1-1	TGTGCCAGCAGCTTAGGAGGGGGCGGAGAAGCTTTCTTT	CASSLGGGGEAFF
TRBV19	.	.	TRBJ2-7	TGTGCCAGTAATCTGAGAGGGGGAAGCTCCTACGAGCAGTACTTC	CASNLRGGSSYEQYF
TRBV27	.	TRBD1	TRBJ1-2	TGTGCCAGCAGTGGTCCGGGACAGGGGACCTATGGCTACACCTTC	CASSGPGQGTYGYTF
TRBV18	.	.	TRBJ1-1	TGTGCCAGCTCACCACCTTCAGGGATTTGGGCTGAAGCTTTCTTT	CASSPPSGIWAEAFF
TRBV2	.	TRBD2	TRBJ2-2	TGTGCCAGCAGTCTAGCGGGGGGTATCACCGGGGAGCTGTTTTTT	CASSLAGGITGELFF
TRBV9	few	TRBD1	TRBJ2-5	TGTGCCAGCAGCGGACCCGGGACAGGGCCTAAGGCCCAGTACTTC	CASSGPGTGPKAQYF
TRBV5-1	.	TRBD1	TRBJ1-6	TGCGCCAGTACCACAGGGGGCGCCACGAATAATTCACCCCTCCACTTT	CASTTGGATNNSPLHF
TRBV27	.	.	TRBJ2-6	TGTGCCAGCAGTCCTACAGGGAGCTCTGGGGCCAACGTCCTGACTTTC	CASSPTGSSGANVLTF
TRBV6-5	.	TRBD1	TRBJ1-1	TGTGCCAGCAGACCCGGACAGGGGAACACTGAAGCTTTCTTT	CASRPGQGNTEAFF
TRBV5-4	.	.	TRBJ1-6	TGTGCCAGCAGCTTGTCTCCGAGGATCGCACGGAATTCACCCCTCCACTTT	CASSLSPRIARNSPLHF